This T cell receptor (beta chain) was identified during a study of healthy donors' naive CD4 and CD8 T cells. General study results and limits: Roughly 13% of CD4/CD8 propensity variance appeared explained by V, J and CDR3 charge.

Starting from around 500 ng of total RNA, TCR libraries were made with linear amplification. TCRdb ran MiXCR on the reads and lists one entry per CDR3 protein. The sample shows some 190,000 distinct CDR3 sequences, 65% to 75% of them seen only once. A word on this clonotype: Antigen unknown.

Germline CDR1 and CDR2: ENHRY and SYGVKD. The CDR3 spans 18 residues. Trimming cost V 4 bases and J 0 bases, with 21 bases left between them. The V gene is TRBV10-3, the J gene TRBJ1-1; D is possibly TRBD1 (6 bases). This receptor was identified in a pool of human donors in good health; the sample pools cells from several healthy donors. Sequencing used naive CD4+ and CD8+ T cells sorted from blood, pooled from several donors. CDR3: CAISVVHRARLMNTEAFF. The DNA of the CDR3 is TGTGCCATCAGTGTGGTCCACAGGGCCCGATTAATGAACACTGAAGCTTTCTTT.